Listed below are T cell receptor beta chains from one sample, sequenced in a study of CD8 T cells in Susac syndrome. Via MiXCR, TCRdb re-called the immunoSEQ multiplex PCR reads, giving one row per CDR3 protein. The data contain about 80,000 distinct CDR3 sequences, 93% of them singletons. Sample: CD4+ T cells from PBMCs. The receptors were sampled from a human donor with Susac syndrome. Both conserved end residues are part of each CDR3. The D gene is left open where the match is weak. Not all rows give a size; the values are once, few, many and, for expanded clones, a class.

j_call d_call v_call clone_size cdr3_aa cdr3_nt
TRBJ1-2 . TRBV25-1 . CASRSGTNYGYTF TGTGCCAGCAGGTCAGGGACTAACTATGGCTACACCTTC
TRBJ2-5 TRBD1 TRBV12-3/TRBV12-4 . CASKVAGGRETQYF TGTGCCAGCAAGGTCGCAGGGGGCAGAGAGACCCAGTACTTC
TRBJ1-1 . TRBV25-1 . CASSGDPGRGAEAFF TGTGCCAGCAGTGGCGATCCGGGGAGGGGCGCTGAAGCTTTCTTT
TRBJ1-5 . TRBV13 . CASSLSVGNPAVPQHF TGTGCCAGCAGCTTATCAGTGGGGAATCCCGCCGTACCCCAGCATTTT
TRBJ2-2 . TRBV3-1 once CASSYRQAETGELFF TGTGCCAGCAGTTACAGACAGGCGGAGACCGGGGAGCTGTTTTTT
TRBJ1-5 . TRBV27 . CASSLLGQNNQPQHF TGTGCCAGCAGTTTACTCGGACAGAACAATCAGCCCCAGCATTTT
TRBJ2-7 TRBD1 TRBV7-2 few CASSFGQGYEQYF TGTGCCAGCAGCTTCGGACAGGGCTACGAGCAGTACTTC
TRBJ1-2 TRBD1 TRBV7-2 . CASFSFGQGHGYTF TGTGCCAGCTTTAGTTTCGGACAGGGACATGGCTACACCTTC
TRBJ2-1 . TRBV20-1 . CSARSGAPRGHEQFF TGCAGTGCTAGGTCCGGGGCCCCCCGGGGGCATGAGCAGTTCTTC
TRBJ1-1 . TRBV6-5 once CASNYQGSTEAFF TGTGCCAGCAATTATCAGGGGAGCACTGAAGCTTTCTTT
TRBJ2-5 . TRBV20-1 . CSVHDQGGSETQYF TGCAGTGTCCATGACCAGGGAGGATCGGAGACCCAGTACTTC
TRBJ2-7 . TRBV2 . CASMGAESSYEQYF TGTGCCAGCATGGGAGCGGAGAGCTCCTACGAGCAGTACTTC
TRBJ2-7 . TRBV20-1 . CSAQTLTFSSSYEQYF TGCAGTGCCCAAACCCTTACCTTTTCGAGCTCCTACGAGCAGTACTTC
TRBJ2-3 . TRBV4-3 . CASRQQASLTDTQYF TGCGCCAGCAGACAGCAGGCTAGTTTGACAGATACGCAGTATTTT
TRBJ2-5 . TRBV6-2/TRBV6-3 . CASSQRGVVLQETQYF TGTGCCAGCAGTCAGCGTGGGGTAGTACTCCAAGAGACCCAGTACTTC
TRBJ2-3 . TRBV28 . CASRTRLTSTQGTQYF TGTGCCAGCAGGACCCGATTGACCTCCACACAGGGTACGCAGTATTTT
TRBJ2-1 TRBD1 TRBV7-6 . CASSLVGDRSNEQFF TGTGCCAGCAGCTTAGTTGGGGACAGAAGCAATGAGCAGTTCTTC
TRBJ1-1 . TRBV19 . CASRERDIQAFF TGTGCCAGTAGAGAACGGGACATCCAAGCTTTCTTT
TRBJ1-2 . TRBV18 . CASSPPEYRGGYTF TGTGCCAGCTCACCCCCTGAGTATCGGGGGGGCTACACCTTC
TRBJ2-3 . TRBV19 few CASSIGFTDTQYF TGTGCCAGTAGTATTGGGTTCACAGATACGCAGTATTTT
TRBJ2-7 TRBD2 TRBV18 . CASSPTGLIYEQYF TGTGCCAGCTCACCAACGGGACTAATCTACGAGCAGTACTTC
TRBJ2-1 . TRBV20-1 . CSGEGAAYNEQFF TGCAGTGGGGAAGGGGCGGCATACAATGAGCAGTTCTTC
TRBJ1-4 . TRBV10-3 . CAIRETGLQGKLFF TGTGCCATCAGGGAGACAGGTCTCCAAGGAAAACTGTTTTTT
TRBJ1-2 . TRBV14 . CASSGVETYGYTF TGTGCCAGCAGTGGGGTAGAGACCTATGGCTACACCTTC
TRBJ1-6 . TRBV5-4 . CASSSGPDSPLHF TGTGCCAGCAGCTCCGGACCCGATTCACCCCTCCACTTT
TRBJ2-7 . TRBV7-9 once CASSLEGGWYEQYF TGTGCCAGCAGCTTAGAGGGGGGGTGGTACGAGCAGTACTTC
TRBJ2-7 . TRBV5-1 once CASSLDGAYEQYF TGCGCCAGCAGCTTGGACGGAGCCTACGAGCAGTACTTC
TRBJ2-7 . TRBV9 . CASSGSAQGYEQYF TGTGCCAGCAGCGGAAGCGCTCAGGGCTACGAGCAGTACTTC
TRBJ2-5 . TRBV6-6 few CASSYGAKETQYF TGTGCCAGCAGTTACGGGGCAAAGGAGACCCAGTACTTC
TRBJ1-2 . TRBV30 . CAWSVRPNYGYTF TGTGCCTGGAGTGTCAGACCGAACTATGGCTACACCTTC
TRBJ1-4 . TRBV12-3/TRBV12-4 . CASSPLGEVGEKLFF TGTGCCAGCAGCCCACTAGGCGAGGTTGGTGAAAAACTGTTTTTT
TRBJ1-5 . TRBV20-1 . CSTRADPNQPQHF TGCAGTACCAGGGCAGACCCCAATCAGCCCCAGCATTTT
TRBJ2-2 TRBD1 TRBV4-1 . CASRGQGLTGELFF TGCGCCAGCAGGGGACAGGGCCTCACCGGGGAGCTGTTTTTT
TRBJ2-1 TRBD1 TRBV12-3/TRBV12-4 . CASSLVGGEYNEQFF TGTGCCAGCAGTTTAGTAGGGGGCGAGTACAATGAGCAGTTCTTC
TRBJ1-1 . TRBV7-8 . CASSSRTFGLTEAFF TGTGCCAGCAGCTCCCGGACATTTGGTTTGACTGAAGCTTTCTTT
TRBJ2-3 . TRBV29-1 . CSMSERRSTDTQYF TGCAGCATGTCCGAGCGTCGGAGTACTGATACGCAGTATTTT
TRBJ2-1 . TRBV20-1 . CSAGEGSYNEQFF TGCAGTGCTGGTGAGGGGTCCTACAATGAGCAGTTCTTC
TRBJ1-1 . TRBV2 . CASSDGGTEAFF TGTGCCAGCAGTGACGGAGGGACTGAAGCTTTCTTT
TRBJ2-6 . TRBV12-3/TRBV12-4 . CASTLGGIGANVLTF TGTGCCAGCACTTTAGGGGGGATCGGGGCCAACGTCCTGACTTTC
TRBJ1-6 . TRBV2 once CASSGEGDKLRSPLHF TGTGCCAGCAGTGGGGAAGGGGACAAACTACGCTCACCCCTCCACTTT
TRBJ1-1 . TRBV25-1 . CASSDAGQTEAFF TGTGCCAGCAGTGATGCAGGACAGACTGAAGCTTTCTTT
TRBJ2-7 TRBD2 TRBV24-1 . CATSDSRDYPHEQYF TGTGCCACCAGTGATTCCCGGGACTACCCCCACGAGCAGTACTTC
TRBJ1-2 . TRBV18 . CASTPLGVNYGYTF TGTGCCAGCACCCCCCTGGGGGTGAACTATGGCTACACCTTC
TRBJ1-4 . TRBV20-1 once CSAKRQISTNEKLFF TGCAGTGCTAAGAGACAGATCTCAACTAATGAAAAACTGTTTTTT
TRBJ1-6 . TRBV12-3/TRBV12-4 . CASRDKSGQPLHF TGTGCCAGCAGAGATAAATCGGGTCAACCCCTCCACTTT
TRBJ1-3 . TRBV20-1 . CSARDRGGSRNTIYF TGCAGTGCTAGAGATAGGGGGGGTTCTCGAAACACCATATATTTT
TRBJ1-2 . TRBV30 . CAWSSGNYGYTF TGTGCCTGGAGTTCAGGAAACTATGGCTACACCTTC
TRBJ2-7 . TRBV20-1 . CSASGQDDYEQYF TGCAGTGCTAGCGGTCAGGACGACTACGAGCAGTACTTC